These 7 T cell receptor beta chains were sequenced from one sample in a study of blood T cell repertoires in COVID-19. TCRdb's table, derived via immunoSEQ multiplex PCR, lists solely in-frame clones and lacks some. The profile shows 150,000 or so clones, roughly 86% of them singletons. Sequencing was carried out using peripheral blood. The source of these receptors is a woman between 50 and 59 years old with acute or convalescent COVID-19.

This clone showed up just once. CDR3 residues: CAIGPGDQPQHF. CDR3 bases: TGTGCCATTGGCCCAGGCGATCAGCCCCAGCATTTT. The V and J genes are TRBV10-3 and TRBJ1-5; D gene uncertain. Trimming removed 9 bases from V and 5 bases from J, with 11 bases in between. CDR1 is ENHRY, CDR2 SYGVKD, per germline. This CDR3 has 12 residues.

The V gene is TRBV24-1, the J gene TRBJ2-1; TRBD2 agrees at 12 bases. CDR1 is KGHDR, CDR2 SFDVKD, per germline. V shed 5 bases and J 9 bases; nucleotides not matched to a gene: 7. The CDR3 is 15 amino acids. The CDR3 here is CATSALGLAGSEQFF. The CDR3 bases are TGTGCCACCAGTGCCCTTGGACTAGCGGGGAGTGAGCAGTTCTTC.

The chain carries TRBV12-5 and TRBJ1-1; TRBD1 might be the D (6 bases). CDR3 length: 16 amino acids. V dropped 6 bases and J dropped 1 base, with 18 bases sitting between them. Per germline, CDR1 LGHNT and CDR2 FRNRAP. In DNA form, the CDR3 reads TGTGCTAGTGGCCCCCGGGGGGCTGGAGAGAACACTGAAGCTTTCTTT. As protein: CASGPRGAGENTEAFF. Combining the CDR3 with reference TRBV12-5 and TRBJ1-1 gives the whole variable domain DARVTQTPRHKVTEMGQEVTMRCQPILGHNTVFWYRQTMMQGLELLAYFRNRAPLDDSGMPKDRFSAEMPDATLATLKIQPSEPRDSAVYFCASGPRGAGENTEAFFGQGTRLTVV.

V is TRBV19 and J is TRBJ2-7; 7 nucleotides agree with TRBD1. This CDR3 is 13 amino acids long. Germline V CDR1 and CDR2: LNHDA, SQIVND (reference sequence). The J segment lost 1 base and the V segment lost 10 bases, leaving 7 bases of the junction unmatched. CDR3 bases: TGTGCCACTGGGACAGTTACTTCCTACGAGCAGTACTTC. This translates into CATGTVTSYEQYF.

The genes are TRBV7-9 and TRBJ2-7; TRBD2 is a possible D gene (6 bases). The CDR3 is made up of 14 amino acids. Trimming stripped 5 bases from V and 3 bases from J, with 14 bases between. Looked up from germline, CDR1 is SEHNR and CDR2 is FQNEAQ (reference sequence). The CDR3 spells CASSHGSYLYEQYF. As DNA, the CDR3 is TGTGCCAGCAGCCACGGGAGTTACCTCTACGAGCAGTACTTC.

The chain uses TRBV27 and TRBJ1-5; 7 bases fit TRBD1. Germline V gene lookup returns CDR1 MNHEY and CDR2 SMNVEV (reference sequence). V lost 5 bases, J lost 2 bases, and 9 bases stayed unmatched. The CDR3 sequence is 16 residues long. DNA for the CDR3: TGTGCCAGCAGTCGACTAGGGGGCTGGGGCAATCAGCCCCAGCATTTT. This codes for CASSRLGGWGNQPQHF.

The rearrangement uses TRBV5-4 and TRBJ1-1; D ambiguous. The ends were cut back, 0 bases at V and 3 bases at J, with 9 bases in the middle. The CDR3 consists of 14 residues. Germline CDR1 is SGHNT and CDR2 is YYREEE (reference sequence). CDR3 protein: CASSLGSRDTEAFF. In nucleotides, the CDR3 is TGTGCCAGCAGCTTGGGGTCTCGCGACACTGAAGCTTTCTTT.